This T cell receptor (beta chain) was observed in a study of shared T cell receptors in the human thymus. The germline V gene has CDR1 MGHRA and CDR2 YSYEKL. The V gene end was trimmed by 8 bases and the J gene end by 4 bases; junction bases not matched to a gene: 9. CDR3 length equals 15 residues. Sequencing was performed with immunoSEQ multiplex PCR; in TCRdb, only in-frame clones are kept and a portion is missing. The sample includes about 660,000 clones, around 87% seen only once; the top ten take roughly 0.0094%. These sequences were also reported in another study, on human thymus T cells.

Sequencing used thymocytes. The source is a boy under three years old with a congenital heart defect. The V call is TRBV4-1, the J call TRBJ1-4, with 8 bases lining up with TRBD1. CDR3 region: CASDDATGDNEKLFF. Here the CDR3 DNA reads TGCGCCAGCGACGATGCGACAGGGGATAATGAAAAACTGTTTTTT.